The clone carrying this T cell receptor (beta chain) has a count of ten or more. Its specificity is unknown. The data derive from a study of neurological immune-mediated disorders. There are 16 residues in the CDR3. Germline values: CDR1 SGHDT, CDR2 YYEEEE. V lost 4 bases to trimming and J lost 7 bases, with 20 bases between them. The method for making cDNA was 5'RACE, and it used 10-nucleotide random UMIs. TCRdb ran MiXCR on the 5' RACE reads and lists one entry per CDR3 protein. The sample includes around 37,000 distinct CDR3 sequences, 11% of them seen just once. Study outcomes and limitations: No CDR3 amino acid sequences were shared by expanded clones across subjects, suggesting private repertoires in all groups. HTLV-1-associated myelopathy showed the most TCR clonal expansion; multiple sclerosis the least, below healthy controls.

The sample's time point: technical triplicate 1. PBMCs stored at -80 C, numbering 2 million, were the origin of the unsorted libraries. The clonotype originates from a man between 60 and 75 years old with HTLV-1-associated myelopathy (HAM/TSP). The rearrangement joins TRBV5-6 to TRBJ1-4; D may be TRBD1 (6 bases). Input material: PBMCs. The CDR3 protein is CASSRILQPGAEKLFF. As DNA, the CDR3 is TGTGCCAGCAGCCGTATACTACAGCCGGGGGCTGAAAAACTGTTTTTT.